Given below is one T cell receptor (beta chain) in context. These data belong to a study of blood T cell repertoires in COVID-19. Overall study: From the United States, Italy and Spain came samples of acute and convalescent COVID-19. T cells, B-cell-depleted T cells, or PBMCs provided the cDNA or gDNA that served as material.

The germline V gene encodes CDR1 KGHDR and CDR2 SFDVKD. The CDR3 totals 17 residues. J gave up 5 bases and V 0 bases, and 8 bases lay outside the gene matches. In the study's own analysis: Quantification of nucleated cells was approximated via reference gene primer amplification. The data were produced by immunoSEQ multiplex PCR, yet TCRdb's version contains in-frame clones alone and is incomplete. From that table come the V and J calls and clone size; the DNA was used to work out D and trimming. The sample has roughly 100,000 clones, around nine tenths seen once. This receptor was taken from a man in his fifties or sixties with active or convalescent COVID-19. Material: peripheral blood. V is TRBV24-1 and J is TRBJ1-1; TRBD1 matches 10 bases. As DNA, the CDR3 is TGTGCCACCAGTGATTTGCATGTCAGGACAGGGGGAACTGAAGCTTTCTTT. It codes for CATSDLHVRTGGTEAFF.